What follows are 14 T cell receptor beta chains derived from one specimen sequenced in a study of blood T cell repertoires in COVID-19. Libraries were prepared by immunoSEQ multiplex PCR; TCRdb keeps only in-frame clonotypes and omits some of them. The table has roughly 62,000 clones, around 90% seen once. The sample was peripheral blood. The receptors here all came from an older man with acute or convalescent COVID-19.

This chain joins TRBV5-6 and TRBJ1-2, with TRBD1 matching 11 bases. J lost 6 bases, V lost 6 bases, and 7 bases had no gene match. From germline, CDR1 is SGHDT and CDR2 YYEEEE. This CDR3 has 14 residues. DNA of the CDR3: TGTGCCAGCACCAAGGACAGGGGGCTTGATGGCTACACCTTC. Its protein product is CASTKDRGLDGYTF.

There are a few counts of this clone. This chain uses TRBV9 with TRBJ2-1, with TRBD2 matching over 10 bases. The CDR3 sequence is 16 residues long. J was trimmed by 12 bases and V by 0 bases; bases with no gene match: 12. CDR1 is SGDLS and CDR2 is YYNGEE in the germline V gene. Here the CDR3 DNA reads TGTGCCAGCAGCGTAGCAACTAGCGGGGTCACAATGAGGCAGTTCTTC. Its protein is CASSVATSGVTMRQFF.

The chain combines TRBV29-1 with TRBJ1-1; D gene uncertain. CDR1 is SQVTM and CDR2 is ANQGSEA in the germline V gene. Trimming took 6 bases from V and 4 from J, leaving 18 bases between them. The CDR3 extends over 14 amino acids. This CDR3 is CSVRVGTAGTEAFF. The CDR3, as DNA: TGCAGCGTCCGTGTCGGCACGGCGGGCACTGAAGCTTTCTTT.

This chain joins TRBV6-5 and TRBJ1-2; D gene ambiguous. V lost 0 bases and J lost 2, with 10 bases in between. Germline V gene lookup returns CDR1 MNHEY and CDR2 SVGAGI. The CDR3 is 15 amino acids. The CDR3 spells CASSYSVAGNYGYTF. As DNA, the CDR3 is TGTGCCAGCAGTTACTCGGTGGCAGGCAACTATGGCTACACCTTC.

This chain uses TRBV18 with TRBJ1-4, with D perhaps matching TRBD1 (5 bases). The CDR3 covers 16 residues. Germline V gene sequence: CDR1 KGHSH, CDR2 LQKENI. Trimming cost V 0 bases and J 8 bases, with 16 bases left between them. The CDR3 here is CASSPPATGVGEKLFF. In DNA form, the CDR3 reads TGTGCCAGCTCACCACCGGCCACGGGGGTCGGGGAAAAACTGTTTTTT.

The CDR3 nucleotides read TGTGCCAGCAGCTTTATGACAGCGGGCTACGAGCAGTACTTC. This codes for CASSFMTAGYEQYF. The chain links TRBV7-2 to TRBJ2-7; D may be TRBD2 (6 bases). Germline loops: CDR1 SGHTA, CDR2 FQGNSA. This CDR3 is built from 14 residues. Trimming cost V 3 bases and J 3 bases, with 12 bases left between them.

The CDR3 DNA reads TGTGCCAGCAGCCCCCGGGAGGGGTGGGGGGGTGAGCAGTTCTTC. It specifies CASSPREGWGGEQFF. The chain employs TRBV3-1 (or the pseudogene TRBV3-2) and TRBJ2-1; 8 bases map to TRBD2. The V and J ends lost 4 bases and 9 bases, in that order; junction bases with no gene match: 11. The CDR3 is made up of 15 amino acids. Germline V gene sequence: CDR1 LGHDT, CDR2 YNNKEL (reference sequence).

CDR3 sequence reads: CASGPTGQGNQPQHF. CDR3 nucleotide sequence: TGTGCCAGCGGACCGACAGGGCAAGGCAATCAGCCCCAGCATTTT. The chain has TRBV2 and TRBJ1-5; 7 bases line up with TRBD1. This CDR3 is built from 15 residues. CDR1 is SNHLY, CDR2 FYNNEI, per germline. The trim removed 8 bases at V and 2 bases at J, leaving 9 bases unmatched.

J is TRBJ2-2 and V is TRBV10-3; the match to TRBD2 covers 10 bases. CDR3 size: 15 residues. Germline-derived CDR1 and CDR2 are ENHRY and SYGVKD. Germline trimming cut 8 bases from V and 4 bases from J; bases unmatched to any gene: 7. The CDR3 sequence: CAIGTSVDGTGELFF. DNA for the CDR3: TGTGCCATCGGGACTAGCGTTGATGGCACCGGGGAGCTGTTTTTT.

The rearrangement links TRBV10-3 to TRBJ1-5, with 8 bases identical to TRBD1. V gave up 3 bases and J gave up 0 bases; unmatched junction bases: 7. Germline V gives CDR1 ENHRY, CDR2 SYGVKD. The CDR3 covers 17 residues. This CDR3 is CAISDRTGRNSNQPQHF. CDR3 in DNA: TGTGCCATCAGTGATCGGACAGGGCGAAATAGCAATCAGCCCCAGCATTTT.

V gene TRBV4-1 combines with J gene TRBJ1-3; TRBD1 is a possible D gene (6 bases). Germline assignment: CDR1 MGHRA and CDR2 YSYEKL. CDR3 size: 17 residues. The V end was cut by 3 bases, the J end by 0 bases, with 15 bases between. CDR3 residues: CASSHGGATYSGNTIYF. The CDR3 coding sequence is TGCGCCAGCAGCCACGGGGGGGCCACTTACTCTGGAAACACCATATATTTT.

This clone was detected once. The V and J genes are TRBV3-1 (or the pseudogene TRBV3-2) and TRBJ1-1; 12 bases fit TRBD1. The length of the CDR3 is 15 residues. V lost 4 bases to trimming and J lost 3 bases; unmatched junction nucleotides: 3. The germline gives CDR1 LGHDT, CDR2 YNNKEL (reference sequence). The CDR3 nucleotides read TGTGCCAGCAGCCTCCGGGACAGGGGGCACACTGAAGCTTTCTTT. Translation gives CASSLRDRGHTEAFF.

J is TRBJ1-2 and V is TRBV12-3 or TRBV12-4; maybe TRBD1 (6 bases). The CDR3 spans 13 residues. Trimming took off 8 bases at V and 2 bases at J, with 12 bases between the two ends. The CDR3 spells CASSKQGNYGYTF. The CDR3 DNA reads TGTGCCAGCTCCAAACAGGGAAACTATGGCTACACCTTC.

V gene TRBV5-5 combines with J gene TRBJ2-1; D perhaps matches TRBD1 (6 bases). The CDR3 sequence is 13 residues long. In germline, CDR1 is SGHKS, CDR2 YYEKEE (reference sequence). The V gene lost 5 bases and the J gene lost 8 bases, with 14 bases spanning the gap. In DNA, the CDR3 is TGTGCCAGCAGATACAGGGTTTTGGATGAGCAGTTCTTC. Protein sequence: CASRYRVLDEQFF.